The 10 T cell receptor beta chains in this list originate from one sample, sequenced in a study of cytomegalovirus exposure and HLA in healthy donors. Researchers ran the PCR with 60 Vbeta and 13 Jbeta primers. Data came from immunoSEQ multiplex PCR; TCRdb stores just in-frame clones and leaves some out. The table lists over 100,000 clones, roughly 80% of them singletons. Material: PBMCs. Every receptor here comes from a middle-aged woman in good health and CMV-seronegative.

The gene calls are TRBV4-2 and TRBJ2-3; 15 bases agree with TRBD2. Germline loops: CDR1 LGHNA, CDR2 YNFKEQ. J lost 8 bases, V lost 0 bases, and 21 bases had no gene match. CDR3 size: 22 residues. In DNA, the CDR3 is TGTGCCAGCAGCCAAGACTCGGGGTATGGACTAGCGGGAGGGCCTTCCTTTTCTACGCAGTATTTT. Residues: CASSQDSGYGLAGGPSFSTQYF.

The rearrangement uses TRBV29-1 and TRBJ2-7; 7 nucleotides match TRBD1. Losses at the gene ends were 7 bases for V and 0 bases for J; bases not matched to a gene: 3. The CDR3 is 12 amino acids. CDR1 and CDR2 (germline): SQVTM, ANQGSEA. In DNA, the CDR3 is TGCAGCGCGGGACAGCTCTCCTACGAGCAGTACTTC. This translates into CSAGQLSYEQYF.

This chain links TRBV5-8 with TRBJ1-2; the match to TRBD1 covers 9 bases. CDR1 and CDR2 from the germline V gene are SGHTS and YDEGEE. The length of the CDR3 is 13 residues. Unmatched junction bases numbered 5, after V lost 0 bases and J lost 11 bases. The CDR3 spells CASSLGDRESYTF. CDR3 coding DNA: TGTGCCAGCAGCTTGGGGGACAGGGAGAGTTACACCTTC.

The chain uses TRBV30 and TRBJ1-1; D gene uncertain. Germline-derived CDR1 and CDR2 are GTSNPN and SVGIG (reference sequence). The CDR3 is 11 residues long. Trimming took 3 bases from V and 6 from J, leaving 8 bases between them. CDR3 nucleotides: TGTGCCTGGAGGCGGTTAGCTGAAGCTTTCTTT. Its translation: CAWRRLAEAFF.

The V gene is TRBV19, the J gene TRBJ1-5; 7 nucleotides line up with TRBD1. The V segment lost 3 bases and the J segment 9 bases; nucleotides outside the gene matches: 11. Germline V CDR1 and CDR2: LNHDA, SQIVND (reference sequence). This CDR3 spans 15 amino acids. The CDR3 reads CASSIGGGGKLPQHF. The CDR3 DNA is TGTGCCAGTAGTATTGGAGGGGGCGGAAAACTGCCCCAGCATTTT.

CDR3 sequence: CASSLFGTGDNEQFF. CDR3 DNA sequence: TGTGCCAGCAGCTTGTTCGGGACTGGAGACAATGAGCAGTTCTTC. The rearrangement links TRBV5-4 to TRBJ2-1; TRBD2 might be the D (6 bases). The CDR3 length is 15 residues. The germline V and J ends were trimmed by 1 base and 5 bases, with 13 bases remaining between them. CDR1 is SGHNT, CDR2 YYREEE, per germline (reference sequence).

In regard to this clone: Other DNA sequences from this sample encode an identical CDR3 as well. This chain joins TRBV6-6 and TRBJ2-3; 7 nucleotides align to TRBD1. CDR3 length: 15 residues. From germline, CDR1 is MNHNY and CDR2 SVGAGI (reference sequence). V was clipped by 2 bases and J by 2 bases; unmatched bases: 4. This CDR3 is CASSYTGADTDTQYF. In DNA form, the CDR3 reads TGTGCCAGCAGTTACACAGGGGCGGACACAGATACGCAGTATTTT.

The rearrangement links TRBV7-9 to TRBJ2-2; the match to TRBD2 covers 12 bases. V shed 5 bases and J 6 bases; nucleotides not matched to a gene: 4. The CDR3 extends over 15 amino acids. Germline V gives CDR1 SEHNR, CDR2 FQNEAQ (reference sequence). CDR3 region: CASSLTSGRPGELFF. For the CDR3, the DNA is TGTGCCAGCAGCCTGACTAGCGGGAGACCCGGGGAGCTGTTTTTT.

This clone was counted a few times. The gene calls are TRBV29-1 and TRBJ1-2, with 9 bases that match TRBD1. The germline V gene has CDR1 SQVTM and CDR2 ANQGSEA. This CDR3 is 15 amino acids long. V gave up 1 base and J gave up 4 bases; unmatched junction bases: 7. CDR3 loop: CSVEGRTGDGYGYTF. In DNA, the CDR3 is TGCAGCGTTGAAGGAAGGACAGGGGACGGCTATGGCTACACCTTC. The variable domain in full, completed from reference TRBV29-1 and TRBJ1-2, reads SAVISQKPSRDICQRGTSLTIQCQVDSQVTMMFWYRQQPGQSLTLIATANQGSEATYESGFVIDKFPISRPNLTFSTLTVSNMSPEDSSIYLCSVEGRTGDGYGYTFGSGTRLTVV.

The chain combines TRBV21-1 with TRBJ1-2; the D call in the table, TRBD1, was not verified against the DNA. TRBV21-1 is flagged as a pseudogene. The CDR3 length is 14 residues. The CDR3 is CARNRVGLHYGYTF. The CDR3 coding sequence is TGTGCCAGAAACAGGGTGGGGCTCCATTATGGCTACACCTTC.